This TCR beta chain is from a study of technical replicates of blood from a few donors. The length of the CDR3 is 14 residues. Germline V gene sequence: CDR1 SGHRS, CDR2 YFSETQ. Profiling relied on immunoSEQ multiplex PCR, and the TCRdb table lists in-frame clones only, not all of them. The table records 50,000 to 75,000 clones, 93% of them present only once. A note on this clone: A read error may account for a junction end that differs from germline.

The origin of this receptor is a human donor in good health. Some clones in this sample may be carry-over from other donors' samples. The chain links TRBV5-1 to TRBJ2-3; no reliable D call. Sequenced sample: PBMCs. The CDR3 loop is CASNAGSPGDTQYF. The CDR3 bases are TGCGCGAGCAATGCAGGTTCCCCTGGGGATACGCAGTATTTT.